This passage covers 3 T cell receptor beta chains from one sample sequenced in a study of blood T cell repertoires in COVID-19 (dated by TCRdb to 2020 to 2022). Library generation was performed with the immunoSEQ multiplex PCR assay. This immuneACCESS table, as held by TCRdb, lists in-frame sequences with V and J called but not all clones. Of the missing ones, under half trace to an unresolved V gene in checked studies; the others have no known cause. A total of around 60,000 clones appear in this sample, almost 85% of them only once. The ten biggest clones cover approximately 16% of the sample. The sample comprised peripheral blood. These receptors all stem from a man aged 60 to 75 with COVID-19, enrolled during active disease.

The chain is built from TRBV3-1 (or the pseudogene TRBV3-2) and TRBJ2-3; D possibly corresponds to TRBD1 (6 bases). Germline V gene data show CDR1 as LGHDT and CDR2 as YNNKEL (reference sequence). Trimming pared 4 bases from V and 1 base from J, leaving 24 bases between. The CDR3 has 19 residues. The chain's CDR3 is CASSPLEPLTGLGTDTQYF. The CDR3 nucleotides are TGTGCCAGCAGCCCCTTAGAGCCTCTTACAGGGTTGGGCACAGATACGCAGTATTTT.

V usage is TRBV11-2 and J usage is TRBJ2-2; 7 positions match TRBD2. Germline assignment: CDR1 SGHAT and CDR2 FQNNGV. CDR3 length equals 19 residues. After removal of 7 bases from V and 1 base from J, the junction contained 18 bases not matched to a gene. The CDR3 sequence is CASTPFSSLSGVNTGELFF. The CDR3 DNA reads TGTGCCAGCACCCCCTTTTCCTCCTTAAGCGGGGTGAACACCGGGGAGCTGTTTTTT.

This chain connects TRBV5-1 to TRBJ1-3; TRBD1 matches 7 bases. Trimming took 4 bases from V and 3 from J; bases not matched to a gene: 7. The germline V gene encodes CDR1 SGHRS and CDR2 YFSETQ. The CDR3 loop spans 15 amino acids. The CDR3 reads CASSTSTGNGNTIYF. CDR3 bases: TGCGCCAGCAGCACATCGACAGGGAATGGAAACACCATATATTTT. Drawing the rest from reference TRBV5-1 and TRBJ1-3, the complete variable domain is KAGVTQTPRYLIKTRGQQVTLSCSPISGHRSVSWYQQTPGQGLQFLFEYFSETQRNKGNFPGRFSGRQFSNSRSEMNVSTLELGDSALYLCASSTSTGNGNTIYFGEGSWLTVV.